This TCR beta chain came from a study of CXCR3-negative and CXCR3-positive naive CD8 T cells. From germline, CDR1 is DFQATT and CDR2 SNEGSKA (reference sequence). The CDR3 sequence is 16 residues long. Researchers prepared the TRB cDNA libraries using 5' RACE with UMI labels. Reanalyzing the 5' RACE reads, TCRdb keeps one entry per CDR3 protein, without DNA. Listed are about 6,100 distinct CDR3 sequences; approximately 1.3% falls within the top ten. This clonotype registers medium-sized by frequency. What it recognizes is unknown. Study conclusions and caveats: After cryopreservation, CXCR3 expression dropped partially; most assays used fresh PBMCs.

The TCR sequence derives from a human donor in good health. Some clones in this sample may be carry-over from other donors' samples. The chain combines TRBV20-1 with TRBJ2-7; TCRdb calls TRBD2, which cannot be checked without DNA. Sequencing was performed on naive CXCR3- CD8+ T cells from blood. Subset given: CD45RO-CCR7+CD27+CD95- naive CD8+ T cells lacking CXCR3 (TNR3-). CDR3 loop: CSARALSSGPAYEQYF.